Shown below are 18 T cell receptor beta chains from a single sample sequenced in a study of T cells in Graves' hyperthyroidism and ophthalmopathy. Regions amplified from RNA transcripts were the TCR beta CDR3 regions. The primer set for the first-round RT-PCR of the TCR CDR3 was HTBI. TCRdb called the multiplex PCR reads again in MiXCR, with one record for every CDR3 protein. The sample contains hundreds of thousands of distinct CDR3 sequences, roughly 37% of which appear only once. Sample: blood. The receptors were sampled from a man in his late teens or twenties with Graves' hyperthyroidism.

Of note for this clonotype: This is likely a read error, given that the CDR3 carries no conserved phenylalanine or tryptophan at its end. The DNA is omitted, as the CDR3 cannot be located on it reliably, and the CDR3 follows TCRdb's listing. J is TRBJ1-4 and V is TRBV10-3; the table's D call, TRBD1, has no DNA check behind it. CDR1 ENHRY and CDR2 SYGVKD come from the germline V gene. The CDR3 is 10 amino acids in total, end residues counted. The CDR3 loop reads CAITRTGRDY.

This clonotype was counted a few times. The chain uses TRBV19 and TRBJ1-4, with 8 positions matching TRBD1. The CDR3 is made up of 15 amino acids. Germline CDR1 LNHDA, CDR2 SQIVND (reference sequence). The V and J ends lost 5 bases and 14 bases, in that order; junction bases with no gene match: 16. The CDR3 protein is CASSVNRGSHSRLFF. Here the CDR3 DNA reads TGTGCCAGTAGTGTCAACAGGGGGTCCCATTCCCGGCTGTTTTTT.

This clonotype has more than one count but fewer than ten. In DNA form, the CDR3 reads TGTGCCAGCCTCCCGACGGAAAACACCGGGGAGCTGTTTTTT. It yields the protein CASLPTENTGELFF. The genes are TRBV7-9 and TRBJ2-2, with D unclear. The V gene's germline CDR1 is SEHNR and CDR2 FQNEAQ (reference sequence). The CDR3 consists of 14 residues. Trimming stripped 8 bases from V and 2 bases from J, with 12 bases between.

This clonotype was observed at least ten times. The junction differs from germline at one of its ends, possibly a read error. V and J are TRBV29-1 and TRBJ1-5; D gene ambiguous. Germline-derived CDR1 and CDR2 are SQVTM and ANQGSEA. CDR3 size: 13 residues. The CDR3 DNA reads TGCAGCGTAGAAGCAGGAAGCAATCAGCCCCAGCATTTT. Protein sequence: CSVEAGSNQPQHF.

The CDR3 DNA reads TGTGCCAGCATTTTCCTAGGGGGCACTGAAGCTTTCTTT. It specifies CASIFLGGTEAFF. The genes are TRBV6-5 and TRBJ1-1; tentatively, D is TRBD1 (6 bases). V was clipped by 7 bases and J by 4 bases, with 13 bases between them. The germline gives CDR1 MNHEY, CDR2 SVGAGI. The CDR3 has 13 residues.

This clonotype has more than one count but fewer than ten. V and J are TRBV20-1 and TRBJ1-1, with 7 positions matching TRBD1. The CDR3 is made up of 12 amino acids. V was clipped by 5 bases and J by 6 bases; unmatched bases: 6. Germline CDR1 reads DFQATT; CDR2 reads SNEGSKA (reference sequence). The CDR3 loop reads CSASKGGSEAFF. In DNA form, the CDR3 reads TGCAGTGCTTCTAAAGGGGGCTCTGAAGCTTTCTTT.

A remark on this clonotype: A much larger clonotype is one base distant, so this may be a read error. A read error is likely, as this CDR3 ends without the conserved phenylalanine or tryptophan. J is TRBJ1-5 and V is TRBV12-3 or TRBV12-4; D remains ambiguous. V dropped 6 bases and J dropped 4 bases, with 7 bases sitting between them. CDR3 length: 12 residues. CDR3 region: CASRGGNQPQHL. Written as DNA, the CDR3 is TGTGCCAGCAGAGGTGGGAATCAGCCCCAGCATTTG.

This clonotype was observed once. The chain recombines TRBV6-5 with TRBJ2-2; TRBD2 matches 10 bases. Germline V lookup: CDR1 MNHEY, CDR2 SVGAGI. V was clipped by 10 bases and J by 4 bases; unmatched bases: 6. The CDR3 is 14 amino acids. CDR3 protein: CATRTSGFTGELFF. The CDR3 DNA follows: TGTGCCACCAGGACTAGCGGTTTCACCGGGGAGCTGTTTTTT.

This chain connects TRBV7-9 to TRBJ1-5, with 12 bases fitting TRBD1. The CDR3 totals 16 residues. The trim removed 7 bases at V and 5 bases at J, leaving 9 bases unmatched. Germline lookup yields CDR1 SEHNR and CDR2 FQNEAQ (reference sequence). The CDR3, as DNA: TGTGCCAGCATTCACGGGGGACAGGGGGCTGATCAGCCCCAGCATTTT. As protein: CASIHGGQGADQPQHF.

This clonotype appeared a few times. The CDR3 protein is CSARVGTVNTEAFF. CDR3 bases: TGCAGTGCTAGAGTCGGGACGGTCAACACTGAAGCTTTCTTT. The rearrangement links TRBV20-1 to TRBJ1-1; tentative D call: TRBD1 (5 bases). Germline V gives CDR1 DFQATT, CDR2 SNEGSKA (reference sequence). The CDR3 has 14 amino acids. Between the trimmed V and J ends, which lost 1 base and 2 bases, there was a span of 11 bases.

Concerning this clonotype: The junction departs from the called germline gene at one end, perhaps through a read error. The chain has TRBV14 and TRBJ2-2; D unclear. The CDR3 loop spans 8 amino acids. Germline loops: CDR1 SGHDN, CDR2 FVKESK. CDR3 sequence: CASSTTAW. CDR3 in DNA: TGTGCCAGCAGCACTACGGCGTGG.

This clonotype was observed at least ten times. This chain uses TRBV15 with TRBJ2-7, with D perhaps being TRBD1 or TRBD2 (5 bases each). This CDR3 contains 17 residues. Germline V gene data show CDR1 as LNHNV and CDR2 as YYDKDF (reference sequence). V was trimmed by 0 bases and J by 7 bases, leaving 22 bases between them. The CDR3 loop is CATSRDHDSEVEGEQYF. The CDR3 region has the DNA TGTGCCACCAGCAGAGATCACGACTCGGAGGTCGAGGGGGAGCAGTACTTC.

The chain recombines TRBV7-2 with TRBJ2-6; D is perhaps TRBD2 (5 bases). V shed 6 bases and J shed 9 bases, with 18 bases lying between them. CDR1 and CDR2 (germline): SGHTA, FQGNSA. There are 15 residues in the CDR3. CDR3 loop: CASSPPTPEGNVLTF. CDR3 in DNA: TGTGCCAGCAGTCCGCCCACCCCTGAGGGCAACGTCCTGACTTTC.

This clonotype appeared a single time. CDR3 in amino acids: CASSEGTPSHEQYF. Written as DNA, the CDR3 is TGTGCCAGCAGTGAAGGGACCCCGTCCCACGAGCAGTACTTC. The V and J genes are TRBV2 and TRBJ2-7; D remains unclear. The germline V gene has CDR1 SNHLY and CDR2 FYNNEI. This CDR3 spans 14 amino acids. Trimming cost V 1 base and J 5 bases, with 12 bases left between them.

The chain uses TRBV7-8 and TRBJ1-1; D is uncertain. Trimming removed 0 bases from V and 4 bases from J, with 12 bases in between. This CDR3 has 15 amino acids. Germline V gene lookup returns CDR1 SGHVS and CDR2 FQNEAQ. This CDR3 reads CASSLAYGGGTEAFF. In DNA form, the CDR3 reads TGTGCCAGCAGCTTAGCGTACGGCGGAGGCACTGAAGCTTTCTTT.

Details on this clonotype: A much larger clone differs from this one at a single base, so this may be a read error. Here the CDR3 reads CASSPGWGNTIYF. The CDR3 DNA is TGTGCCAGCAGCCCAGGGTGGGGAAACACCATATATTTT. The rearrangement joins TRBV7-9 to TRBJ1-3, with a possible D match to TRBD1 (5 bases). The CDR3 has 13 amino acids. CDR1 SEHNR and CDR2 FQNEAQ come from the germline V gene (reference sequence). Deletions cut 5 bases from V and 4 bases from J, with 9 bases between.

This clonotype turned up a few times. V usage is TRBV11-3 and J usage is TRBJ1-2, with unresolved D. The germline V and J ends were trimmed by 4 bases and 7 bases, with 13 bases remaining between them. Per germline, CDR1 SGHNT and CDR2 YENEEA. This CDR3 contains 13 residues. CDR3 sequence: CASSSDLGSGYTF. The DNA of the CDR3 is TGTGCCAGCAGCTCAGATCTGGGCTCTGGCTACACCTTC.

The V gene is TRBV28, the J gene TRBJ2-7; weak D call: TRBD1 (5 bases). The germline CDR1 and CDR2 sequences are MDHEN and SYDVKM. V was shortened by 3 bases and J by 12 bases, with 9 bases between the two germline ends. The length of the CDR3 is 10 residues. Here the CDR3 reads CASSLGRVYF. CDR3 DNA sequence: TGTGCCAGCAGTTTGGGCAGGGTGTACTTC.